This T cell receptor beta chain was captured by sequencing in a study of blood T cell repertoires in COVID-19. Method: immunoSEQ multiplex PCR; TCRdb's copy keeps in-frame clones and lacks some. Among fewer than 450,000 clones listed, approximately 90% were seen once. Germline CDR1 and CDR2: LGHDT and YNNKEL (reference sequence). With 1 base removed from V and 2 bases from J, the gap between germline ends came to 9 bases. The CDR3 is made up of 14 amino acids. The rearrangement uses TRBV3-1 (or the pseudogene TRBV3-2) and TRBJ2-7; D unresolved. The source of this sequence is a woman between 50 and 59 years old with COVID-19, enrolled during active disease. Specimen: peripheral blood. The CDR3 is CASSQVRLTYEQYF. The CDR3 bases are TGTGCCAGCAGCCAAGTCCGCCTAACCTACGAGCAGTACTTC.